The 25 T cell receptor beta chains in this list originate from one sample, sequenced in a study of T cell clones after liver transplantation. TCRdb keeps only in-frame clones here, not all; method: immunoSEQ multiplex PCR. The sample holds approximately 50,000 clones, 55% to 75% seen once. The input for sequencing was CD4+ T cells from blood, taken about 56 months after liver transplant. These receptors originate from a human patient who received a liver transplant. The graft donor may have contributed some T cells.

This chain joins TRBV7-7 and TRBJ1-2; D call uncertain. V lost 1 base, J lost 0 bases, and 12 bases lay in between. The CDR3 has 16 residues. The germline gives CDR1 SSHAT, CDR2 FNYEAQ (reference sequence). The CDR3 loop reads CASSLVQRRANYGYTF. The CDR3 coding sequence is TGTGCCAGCAGCTTAGTCCAGCGGCGAGCTAACTATGGCTACACCTTC.

This clone has more than one count but fewer than ten. The chain links TRBV29-1 to TRBJ2-2; perhaps TRBD2 as D (5 bases). The V and J ends lost 7 bases and 0 bases respectively, with 12 bases between them. The germline V gene encodes CDR1 SQVTM and CDR2 ANQGSEA. This CDR3 has 14 residues. This chain's CDR3 is CSGRLFANTGELFF. DNA of the CDR3: TGCAGCGGCAGACTATTCGCGAACACCGGGGAGCTGTTTTTT.

This clone has more than one count but fewer than ten. The rearrangement joins TRBV2 to TRBJ1-1; no reliable D call. Germline CDR1 and CDR2: SNHLY and FYNNEI. V gave up 5 bases and J gave up 7 bases, with 8 bases separating them. CDR3 size: 11 residues. The CDR3 loop reads CASSLRLEAFF. In DNA form, the CDR3 reads TGTGCCAGCAGTTTACGACTTGAAGCTTTCTTT. The whole variable domain, remainder taken from reference TRBV2 and TRBJ1-1, is EPEVTQTPSHQVTQMGQEVILRCVPISNHLYFYWYRQILGQKVEFLVSFYNNEISEKSEIFDDQFSVERPDGSNFTLKIRSTKLEDSAMYFCASSLRLEAFFGQGTRLTVV.

This clone was observed a handful of times. This sequence joins TRBV29-1 and TRBJ1-1; D gene ambiguous. V lost 7 bases and J lost 1, with 7 bases in between. The CDR3 spans 11 residues. Germline-derived CDR1 and CDR2 are SQVTM and ANQGSEA. The CDR3 DNA reads as TGCAGCGCCCTAAAGAACACTGAAGCTTTCTTT. It yields the protein CSALKNTEAFF.

This clone has a single count. This chain joins TRBV5-1 and TRBJ2-2, with D possibly matching TRBD1 (5 bases). Germline V gene lookup returns CDR1 SGHRS and CDR2 YFSETQ. V was clipped by 0 bases and J by 4 bases, with 7 bases between them. The CDR3 sequence is 14 residues long. As DNA, the CDR3 is TGCGCCAGCAGCTTGGAGACAGCCACCGGGGAGCTGTTTTTT. Translation: CASSLETATGELFF.

This clone was observed a single time. The rearrangement joins TRBV5-8 to TRBJ1-5, with no clear D. Trimming took off 4 bases at V and 1 base at J, with 12 bases between the two ends. The CDR3 spans 15 residues. Germline V gives CDR1 SGHTS, CDR2 YDEGEE. The CDR3 nucleotides are TGTGCCAGCAGCGCCTCGACGGAGAGCAATCAGCCCCAGCATTTT. Protein: CASSASTESNQPQHF.

This sequence joins TRBV6-1 and TRBJ2-1; 10 bases match TRBD1. J lost 2 bases, V lost 6 bases, and 4 bases had no gene match. The CDR3 extends over 15 amino acids. Germline CDR1 reads MNHNS; CDR2 reads SASEGT. The CDR3 spells CASSLDRGTYNEQFF. As DNA, the CDR3 is TGTGCCAGCAGCCTGGACAGGGGGACCTACAATGAGCAGTTCTTC.

This rearrangement joins TRBV7-2 to TRBJ2-1, with D possibly being TRBD1 or TRBD2 (5 bases each). The V gene's germline CDR1 is SGHTA and CDR2 FQGNSA. V was trimmed by 4 bases and J by 8 bases, leaving 18 bases between them. The CDR3 length is 15 residues. The CDR3 DNA reads as TGTGCCAGCAGCTCCCAGAGGGCAGGGTTCCATGAGCAGTTCTTC. Amino acid sequence: CASSSQRAGFHEQFF.

The chain combines TRBV7-9 with TRBJ1-5; D unclear. In germline, CDR1 is SEHNR, CDR2 FQNEAQ (reference sequence). V shed 3 bases and J shed 4 bases, with 4 bases lying between them. CDR3 length: 12 residues. The CDR3 is CASSFINQPQHF. The CDR3 DNA reads TGTGCCAGCAGCTTTATTAATCAGCCCCAGCATTTT.

This clone showed up just a few times. The genes are TRBV14 and TRBJ1-2; D possibly corresponds to TRBD1 (5 bases). V lost 1 base, J lost 8 bases, and 17 bases lay in between. The CDR3 runs to 15 residues. CDR1 and CDR2 from the germline V gene are SGHDN and FVKESK. CDR3 DNA sequence: TGTGCCAGCAGCCAAGTGAAAAGGGACTTGAGAGGCTACACCTTC. This encodes CASSQVKRDLRGYTF. Drawing the rest from reference TRBV14 and TRBJ1-2, the complete variable domain is EAGVTQFPSHSVIEKGQTVTLRCDPISGHDNLYWYRRVMGKEIKFLLHFVKESKQDESGMPNNRFLAERTGGTYSTLKVQPAELEDSGVYFCASSQVKRDLRGYTFGSGTRLTVV.

V and J are TRBV6-1 and TRBJ2-1, with D unclear. Germline CDR1 MNHNS, CDR2 SASEGT. This CDR3 is built from 11 residues. Trimming took 6 bases from V and 5 from J, leaving 5 bases between them. CDR3 sequence (DNA): TGTGCCAGCAGGGAGAACAATGAGCAGTTCTTC. Translation gives CASRENNEQFF.

This clone was detected a few times. The V gene is TRBV5-8, the J gene TRBJ2-5, with a weak D call TRBD2 (5 bases). Germline assignment: CDR1 SGHTS and CDR2 YDEGEE. The CDR3 is 14 amino acids. V gave up 4 bases and J gave up 5 bases, with 15 bases separating them. The CDR3: CASSPRMGVETQYF. Here the CDR3 DNA reads TGTGCCAGCAGCCCTAGGATGGGAGTGGAGACCCAGTACTTC.

The chain couples TRBV9 to TRBJ1-4, with D maybe TRBD1 (5 bases). V was clipped by 3 bases and J by 5 bases, with 11 bases between them. The germline CDR1 and CDR2 sequences are SGDLS and YYNGEE. This CDR3 is built from 14 residues. The CDR3 DNA reads TGTGCCAGCAGCGCCTTACAGGACAATGAAAAACTGTTTTTT. This encodes CASSALQDNEKLFF.

J is TRBJ1-2 and V is TRBV19; perhaps TRBD1 as D (5 bases). Germline assignment: CDR1 LNHDA and CDR2 SQIVND (reference sequence). Trimming removed 5 bases at V and 8 bases at J, with 15 bases between. The CDR3 runs 13 residues. The CDR3 loop reads CASSEGILGGYTF. In DNA form, the CDR3 reads TGTGCCAGTAGTGAGGGGATATTAGGAGGCTACACCTTC.

The chain employs TRBV7-6 and TRBJ1-6; D is perhaps TRBD1 (5 bases). V lost 5 bases and J 9 bases, leaving 26 bases between the germline ends. Per germline, CDR1 SGHVS and CDR2 FNYEAQ. This CDR3 is built from 18 residues. CDR3 sequence: CASSLSPTRGPRGSPLHF. DNA of the CDR3: TGTGCCAGCAGCCTCTCACCCACGAGGGGCCCTCGGGGTTCACCCCTCCACTTT. Full variable domain (remainder filled in from reference TRBV7-6 and TRBJ1-6): GAGVSQSPRYKVTKRGQDVALRCDPISGHVSLYWYRQALGQGPEFLTYFNYEAQQDKSGLPNDRFSAERPEGSISTLTIQRTEQRDSAMYRCASSLSPTRGPRGSPLHFGNGTRLTVT.

The chain uses TRBV14 and TRBJ1-4; 7 bases line up with TRBD1. Germline trimming cut 1 base from V and 5 bases from J; bases unmatched to any gene: 4. Germline CDR1 and CDR2: SGHDN and FVKESK. The CDR3 totals 15 residues. The CDR3 region is CASSQAGTANEKLFF. CDR3 in DNA: TGTGCCAGCAGCCAAGCCGGGACAGCAAATGAAAAACTGTTTTTT.

This clone was counted only a few times. This sequence joins TRBV5-1 and TRBJ1-4; no reliable D call. Germline CDR1 reads SGHRS; CDR2 reads YFSETQ. There are 14 residues in the CDR3. Trimming left V 0 bases short and J 8 bases short, with 11 bases between. In DNA, the CDR3 is TGCGCCAGCAGCTTGGGGACCACCGAAGAAAAACTGTTTTTT. It translates to CASSLGTTEEKLFF.

This clone occurred once. The J gene is TRBJ1-6, the V gene TRBV2; D might be TRBD1 (5 bases). Trimming took off 5 bases at V and 5 bases at J, with 16 bases between the two ends. The CDR3 extends over 16 amino acids. Germline lookup yields CDR1 SNHLY and CDR2 FYNNEI. DNA of the CDR3: TGTGCCAGCAGTTCTTTGGGGACGGAGAATAATTCACCCCTCCACTTT. Amino acid sequence: CASSSLGTENNSPLHF. Together with reference TRBV2 and TRBJ1-6, the CDR3 gives the full variable domain: EPEVTQTPSHQVTQMGQEVILRCVPISNHLYFYWYRQILGQKVEFLVSFYNNEISEKSEIFDDQFSVERPDGSNFTLKIRSTKLEDSAMYFCASSSLGTENNSPLHFGNGTRLTVT.

The rearrangement links TRBV7-2 to TRBJ1-5; D gene uncertain. V lost 4 bases and J 2 bases, leaving 6 bases between the germline ends. CDR3 length: 13 amino acids. Germline V lookup: CDR1 SGHTA, CDR2 FQGNSA. Here the CDR3 DNA reads TGTGCCAGCAGCTCCCAAGGCAATCAGCCCCAGCATTTT. This gives the protein CASSSQGNQPQHF.

The chain joins TRBV5-4 to TRBJ1-6, with D possibly being TRBD1 (6 bases). The CDR3 loop spans 16 amino acids. V lost 4 bases to trimming and J lost 2 bases, with 13 bases between them. CDR1 and CDR2 (germline): SGHNT, YYREEE (reference sequence). In DNA form, the CDR3 reads TGTGCCAGCAGCGCGACCCCAGGGGCCTATAATTCACCCCTCCACTTT. This gives the protein CASSATPGAYNSPLHF.

This clone was picked up a small number of times. The CDR3 loop is CAIRTEYNSPLHF. In DNA, the CDR3 is TGTGCCATCAGGACGGAGTATAATTCACCCCTCCACTTT. The genes are TRBV10-3 and TRBJ1-6; no firm D call. CDR3 length equals 13 residues. Germline assignment: CDR1 ENHRY and CDR2 SYGVKD. V was cut by 6 bases and J by 4 bases, with 7 bases left in between.

This rearrangement joins TRBV27 to TRBJ1-1, with a possible D match to TRBD1 (6 bases). V lost 3 bases, J lost 1 base, and 9 bases lay in between. This CDR3 has 14 residues. CDR1 and CDR2 from the germline V gene are MNHEY and SMNVEV (reference sequence). The CDR3 spells CASSFRGQNTEAFF. DNA of the CDR3: TGTGCCAGCAGTTTTAGGGGACAGAACACTGAAGCTTTCTTT.

CDR3 region: CASSPTGINTEAFF. The CDR3 DNA follows: TGTGCCAGCAGCCCCACGGGGATTAACACTGAAGCTTTCTTT. This chain joins TRBV6-5 and TRBJ1-1; the D is unclear. The CDR3 is 14 residues long. The V end was cut by 6 bases, the J end by 2 bases, with 13 bases between. The germline V gene has CDR1 MNHEY and CDR2 SVGAGI.

The gene calls are TRBV6-6 and TRBJ2-3; 7 bases line up with TRBD1. V lost 3 bases, J lost 5 bases, and 8 bases stayed unmatched. Per the germline V gene, CDR1 is MNHNY and CDR2 is SVGAGI (reference sequence). CDR3 length: 15 amino acids. CDR3 coding DNA: TGTGCCAGCAGTTATATTTTACAGGGGAAAGATACGCAGTATTTT. It translates to CASSYILQGKDTQYF.

This clone appeared a few times. This chain links TRBV28 with TRBJ1-4; a weak D match, TRBD1 (5 bases). The CDR3 runs 14 residues. CDR1 and CDR2 from the germline V gene are MDHEN and SYDVKM. With 7 bases removed from V and 6 bases from J, the gap between germline ends came to 15 bases. The CDR3 protein is CASIRAGWDEKLFF. CDR3 sequence (DNA): TGTGCCAGCATTCGGGCAGGGTGGGATGAAAAACTGTTTTTT.